This T cell receptor (beta chain) was sequenced during a study of T cell repertoires in cytomegalovirus infection. Study-wide context: It was recently identified HLA-C-restricted and well-studied HLA-B-restricted CMV epitopes that the study used. Public TCR beta signatures indicated both CMV infection and matching HLA type. Findings of the study overall: Identification of carriers of CMV plus the relevant HLA was performed using cumulative public TCR beta family frequency. Clonotypes of TCR beta that were HLA-C-restricted and CMV-specific dominated the ex vivo response.

Concerning this clonotype: Its antigen is undetermined. It is unclear where the CDR3 begins or ends on the DNA, so no DNA is shown, and the CDR3 is as TCRdb lists it.

TCRdb used MiXCR to reprocess the reads, holding one entry per CDR3 protein. Altogether about 500,000 distinct CDR3 sequences are present, roughly 34% being singletons, with the ten largest covering roughly a sixth. Per the germline V gene, CDR1 is SGHTA and CDR2 is FQGNSA. The CDR3 has 14 amino acids, counting both end residues. The source of this sequence is a human donor in good health (CMV status not recorded). Some clones in this sample may be carry-over from other donors' samples. The chain employs TRBV7-2 and TRBJ1-4; TRBD1 was called by the table and not checked on the DNA. Sequences were derived from cultured PBMCs, sampled from culture after CMV antigen stimulation. The CDR3 is CASSFGEGREKRFF.